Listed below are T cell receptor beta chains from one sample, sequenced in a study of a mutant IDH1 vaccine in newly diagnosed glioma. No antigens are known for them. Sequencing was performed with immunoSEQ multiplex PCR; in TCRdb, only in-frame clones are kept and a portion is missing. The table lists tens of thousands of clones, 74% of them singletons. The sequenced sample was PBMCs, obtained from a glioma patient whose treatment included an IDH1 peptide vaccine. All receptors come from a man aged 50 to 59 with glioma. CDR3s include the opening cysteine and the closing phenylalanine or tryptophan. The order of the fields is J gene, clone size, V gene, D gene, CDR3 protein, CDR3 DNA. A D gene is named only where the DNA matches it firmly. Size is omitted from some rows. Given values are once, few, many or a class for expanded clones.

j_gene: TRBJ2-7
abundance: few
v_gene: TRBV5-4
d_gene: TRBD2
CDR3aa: CASSLPPAGGINEQYF
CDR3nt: TGTGCCAGCAGCTTGCCTCCAGCGGGGGGGATAAACGAGCAGTACTTC

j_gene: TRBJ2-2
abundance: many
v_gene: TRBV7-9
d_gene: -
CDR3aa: CASSFPPAGNTGELFF
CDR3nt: TGTGCCAGCAGCTTCCCCCCGGCAGGGAACACCGGGGAGCTGTTTTTT

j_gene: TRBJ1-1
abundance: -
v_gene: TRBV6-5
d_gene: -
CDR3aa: CASSYSGLGTEAFF
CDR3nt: TGTGCCAGCAGTTACTCGGGGCTGGGGACTGAAGCTTTCTTT

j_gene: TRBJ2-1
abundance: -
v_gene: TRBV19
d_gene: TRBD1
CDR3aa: CASRPWTGDFNEQFF
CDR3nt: TGTGCCAGTAGACCGTGGACAGGGGACTTCAATGAGCAGTTCTTC

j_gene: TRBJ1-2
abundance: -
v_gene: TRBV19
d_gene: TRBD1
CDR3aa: CASSKAGTGGSFGYGYTF
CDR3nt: TGTGCCAGTAGTAAAGCAGGGACAGGGGGCTCGTTCGGCTATGGCTACACCTTC

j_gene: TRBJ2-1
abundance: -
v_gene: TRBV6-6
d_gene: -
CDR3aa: CASSYGRAGWNNEQFF
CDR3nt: TGTGCCAGCAGTTACGGACGGGCGGGGTGGAACAATGAGCAGTTCTTC

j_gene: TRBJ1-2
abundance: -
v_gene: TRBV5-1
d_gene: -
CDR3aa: CASSLGDGVYMYTF
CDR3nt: TGCGCCAGCAGCTTAGGAGACGGTGTGTACATGTACACCTTC

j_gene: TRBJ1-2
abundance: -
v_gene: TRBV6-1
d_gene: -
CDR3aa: CASSESGQNGYGYTF
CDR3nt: TGTGCCAGCAGTGAGTCGGGACAAAACGGCTATGGCTACACCTTC

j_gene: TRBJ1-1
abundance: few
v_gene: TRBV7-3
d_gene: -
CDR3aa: CASSLGGRWNTEAFF
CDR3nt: TGTGCCAGCAGCCTCGGGGGGAGGTGGAACACTGAAGCTTTCTTT

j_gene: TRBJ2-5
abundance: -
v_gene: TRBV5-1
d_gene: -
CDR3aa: CASSLAQPPETQYF
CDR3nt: TGCGCCAGCAGCTTGGCACAGCCCCCGGAGACCCAGTACTTC

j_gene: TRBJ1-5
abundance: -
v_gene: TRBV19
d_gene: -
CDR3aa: CATSMGTPFRQPQHF
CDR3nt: TGTGCCACTTCAATGGGGACCCCGTTTCGGCAGCCCCAGCATTTT

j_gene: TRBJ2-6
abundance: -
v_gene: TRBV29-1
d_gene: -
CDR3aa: CSVFTSGANVLTF
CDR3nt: TGCAGCGTGTTTACCTCTGGGGCCAACGTCCTGACTTTC

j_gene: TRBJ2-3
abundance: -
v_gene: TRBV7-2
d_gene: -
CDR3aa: CASSLAGGGQGADTQYF
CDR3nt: TGTGCCAGCAGCTTAGCGGGGGGGGGCCAGGGAGCAGATACGCAGTATTTT

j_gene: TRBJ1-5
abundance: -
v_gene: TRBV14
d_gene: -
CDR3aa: CASSLGPNQPQHF
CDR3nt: TGTGCCAGCAGCCTAGGACCTAATCAGCCCCAGCATTTT

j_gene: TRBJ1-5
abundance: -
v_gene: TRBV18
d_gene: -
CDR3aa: CASSPRADQPQHF
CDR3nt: TGTGCCAGCTCACCACGGGCAGATCAGCCCCAGCATTTT

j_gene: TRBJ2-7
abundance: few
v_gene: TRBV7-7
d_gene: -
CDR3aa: CASSLDRGNEQYF
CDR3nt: TGTGCTAGCAGCTTAGATCGGGGTAACGAGCAGTACTTC

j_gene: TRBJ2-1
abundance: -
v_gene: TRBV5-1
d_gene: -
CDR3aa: CASSLEGFSSYNEQFF
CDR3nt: TGCGCCAGCAGCTTGGAAGGGTTTAGCTCCTACAATGAGCAGTTCTTC

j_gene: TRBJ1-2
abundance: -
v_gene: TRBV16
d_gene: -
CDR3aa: CASSQYGLTDYGYTF
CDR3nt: TGTGCCAGCAGCCAATACGGGTTGACAGACTATGGCTACACCTTC

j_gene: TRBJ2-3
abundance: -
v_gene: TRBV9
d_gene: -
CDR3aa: CASSAGTLKDTQYF
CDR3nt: TGTGCCAGCAGCGCTGGGACTCTAAAAGATACGCAGTATTTT

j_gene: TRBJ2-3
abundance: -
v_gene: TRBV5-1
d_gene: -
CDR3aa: CASSYGLGRTDTQYF
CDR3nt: TGCGCCAGCAGCTACGGCTTGGGGAGGACAGATACGCAGTATTTT

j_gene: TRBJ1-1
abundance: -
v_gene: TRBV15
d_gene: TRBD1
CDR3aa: CATSRDLGTGSEAFF
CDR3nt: TGTGCCACCAGCAGAGATCTCGGGACAGGGAGTGAAGCTTTCTTT

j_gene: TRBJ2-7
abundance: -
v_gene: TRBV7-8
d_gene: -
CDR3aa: CASSQLWGGHEQYF
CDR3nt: TGTGCCAGCAGCCAATTGTGGGGCGGCCACGAGCAGTACTTC

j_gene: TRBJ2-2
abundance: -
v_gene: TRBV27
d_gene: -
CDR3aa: CATLATWGSTGELFF
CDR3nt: TGTGCCACCCTTGCTACGTGGGGGAGCACCGGGGAGCTGTTTTTT

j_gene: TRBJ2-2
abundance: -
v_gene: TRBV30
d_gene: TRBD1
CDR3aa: CAWRPGQGVAGELFF
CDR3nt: TGTGCCTGGAGGCCGGGACAGGGAGTAGCGGGGGAGCTGTTTTTT

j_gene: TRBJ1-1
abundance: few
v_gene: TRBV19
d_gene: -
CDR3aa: CASSIGGTLNTEAFF
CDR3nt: TGTGCCAGTAGTATAGGAGGTACTTTGAACACTGAAGCTTTCTTT

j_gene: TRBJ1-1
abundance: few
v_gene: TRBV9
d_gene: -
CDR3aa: CASSVAGQLNTEAFF
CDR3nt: TGTGCCAGCAGCGTAGCTGGACAACTGAACACTGAAGCTTTCTTT

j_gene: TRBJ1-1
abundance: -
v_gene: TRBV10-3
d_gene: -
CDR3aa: CAISADSTEAFF
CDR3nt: TGTGCCATCAGTGCGGACAGCACTGAAGCTTTCTTT

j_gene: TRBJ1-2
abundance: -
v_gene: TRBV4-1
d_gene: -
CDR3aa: CASSQSGTVYGYTF
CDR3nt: TGCGCCAGCAGCCAGTCCGGGACGGTCTATGGCTACACCTTC

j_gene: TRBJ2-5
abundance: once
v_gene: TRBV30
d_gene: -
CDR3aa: CAWKQGGLETQYF
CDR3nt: TGTGCCTGGAAGCAGGGGGGGTTGGAGACCCAGTACTTC

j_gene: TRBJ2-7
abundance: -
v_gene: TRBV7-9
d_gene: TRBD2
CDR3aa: CASSSPSGGTYEQYF
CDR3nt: TGTGCCAGCAGCTCTCCTAGCGGGGGAACCTACGAGCAGTACTTC

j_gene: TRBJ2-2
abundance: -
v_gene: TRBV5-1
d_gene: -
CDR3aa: CASSLAPSPTGELFF
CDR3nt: TGCGCCAGCAGCTTGGCGCCTTCCCCCACCGGGGAGCTGTTTTTT

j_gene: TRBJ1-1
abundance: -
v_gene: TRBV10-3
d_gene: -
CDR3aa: CAISEGLEGGEAFF
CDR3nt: TGTGCCATCAGTGAGGGTCTTGAGGGGGGTGAAGCTTTCTTT

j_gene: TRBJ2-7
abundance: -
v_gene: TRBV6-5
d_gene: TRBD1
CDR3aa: CASSYGTGVYEQYF
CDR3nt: TGTGCCAGCAGTTACGGGACAGGGGTTTACGAGCAGTACTTC

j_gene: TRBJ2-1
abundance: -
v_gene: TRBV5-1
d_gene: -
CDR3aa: CASSLEDGGNEQFF
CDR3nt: TGCGCCAGCAGCTTGGAGGACGGGGGTAATGAGCAGTTCTTC

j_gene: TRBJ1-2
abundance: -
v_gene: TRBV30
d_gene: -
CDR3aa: CAWRDSYGYTF
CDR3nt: TGTGCCTGGAGGGACAGCTATGGCTACACCTTC

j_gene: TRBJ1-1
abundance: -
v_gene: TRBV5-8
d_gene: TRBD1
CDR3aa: CASSLAGDRGVNTEAFF
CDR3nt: TGTGCCAGCAGCTTGGCCGGGGACAGGGGTGTGAACACTGAAGCTTTCTTT

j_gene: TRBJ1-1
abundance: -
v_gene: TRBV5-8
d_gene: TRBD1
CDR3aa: CASSFHDRGAEAFF
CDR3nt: TGTGCCAGCAGCTTCCACGACAGGGGAGCTGAAGCTTTCTTT

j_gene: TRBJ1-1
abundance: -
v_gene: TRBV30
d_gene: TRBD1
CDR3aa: CAWRNRGGMNTEAFF
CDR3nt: TGTGCCTGGAGGAACAGGGGGGGGATGAACACTGAAGCTTTCTTT

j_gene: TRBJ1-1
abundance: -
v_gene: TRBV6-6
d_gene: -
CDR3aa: CASSSPGNDPEAFF
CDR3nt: TGTGCCAGCAGTTCCCCCGGGAACGACCCTGAAGCTTTCTTT

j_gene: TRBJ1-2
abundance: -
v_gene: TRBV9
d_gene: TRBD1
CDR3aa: CASSVGAGGRYGYTF
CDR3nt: TGTGCCAGCAGCGTAGGGGCAGGGGGGAGGTATGGCTACACCTTC

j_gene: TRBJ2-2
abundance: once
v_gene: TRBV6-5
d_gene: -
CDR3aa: CASTRGTLTGELFF
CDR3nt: TGTGCCAGCACCAGGGGGACTTTGACCGGGGAGCTGTTTTTT

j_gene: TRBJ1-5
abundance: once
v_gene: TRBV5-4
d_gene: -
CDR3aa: CASSSGREDDQPQHF
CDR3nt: TGTGCCAGCAGCTCAGGGAGGGAGGATGATCAGCCCCAGCATTTT

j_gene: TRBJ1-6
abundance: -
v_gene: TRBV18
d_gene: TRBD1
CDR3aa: CASSPTTGGQESPLHF
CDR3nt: TGTGCCAGCTCACCAACGACAGGGGGGCAGGAGTCACCCCTCCACTTT

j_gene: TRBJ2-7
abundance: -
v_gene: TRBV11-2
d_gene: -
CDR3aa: CASSPLDTPYEQYF
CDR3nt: TGTGCCAGCAGCCCCCTTGACACCCCCTACGAGCAGTACTTC

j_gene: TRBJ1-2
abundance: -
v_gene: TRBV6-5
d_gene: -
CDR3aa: CASSFHDKYGYTF
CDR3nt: TGTGCCAGCAGTTTTCACGATAAGTATGGCTACACCTTC